This T cell receptor beta chain appears in the sequencing data of a study of T cell repertoires in cytomegalovirus infection. Study details: The public TCR beta signatures pointed to both CMV infection and matching HLA type.

This clonotype appeared many times. The antigen is unknown. Using its own MiXCR run on the reads, TCRdb lists one record per CDR3 protein. Of some 400,000 distinct CDR3 sequences in the sample, approximately 18% were seen once. The V end lost 2 bases, the J end lost 2 bases, and 8 bases lay between the germline ends. Germline V gene sequence: CDR1 SGHTA, CDR2 FQGNSA. This CDR3 contains 14 residues. Notes on the study in general: There were HLA-C-restricted CMV-specific TCR beta clonotypes dominating the ex vivo response.

The source of this sequence is a human donor in good health (CMV status not recorded). Some clones in this sample may be carry-over from other donors' samples. The specimen sequenced was PBMCs. V is TRBV7-2 and J is TRBJ2-3; D is unresolved. The CDR3 nucleotides read TGTGCCAGCAGCTTACGGCACCCCACAGATACGCAGTATTTT. It encodes CASSLRHPTDTQYF.